Each of the 32 T cell receptor beta chains below was sequenced from the same sample in a study of blood T cell repertoires in COVID-19. The table came from immunoSEQ multiplex PCR; TCRdb's copy has only in-frame clones and leaves some out. The data show about 140,000 clones, with approximately 86% seen just once and about 5.8% held by the top ten. The sample comprised peripheral blood. The receptor source for this set is a human donor in a cohort sampled during active COVID-19.

The chain combines TRBV3-1 (or the pseudogene TRBV3-2) with TRBJ2-5, with 11 bases matching TRBD2. V gave up 0 bases and J gave up 2 bases; unmatched junction bases: 11. The CDR3 consists of 19 residues. CDR1 is LGHDT, CDR2 YNNKEL, per germline (reference sequence). Here the CDR3 DNA reads TGTGCCAGCAGCCAAGATGGGACTAGCGGTGGGGTGCGGCAAGAGACCCAGTACTTC. Protein sequence: CASSQDGTSGGVRQETQYF.

The rearrangement uses TRBV7-9 and TRBJ2-2; TRBD2 aligns across 8 bases. Per germline, CDR1 SEHNR and CDR2 FQNEAQ (reference sequence). This CDR3 region has 15 residues. Losses at the gene ends were 2 bases for V and 9 bases for J; bases not matched to a gene: 8. The DNA for the CDR3 is TGTGCCAGCAGCTTATTACGGGAGGGCCTATGGGAGCTGTTTTTT. This translates into CASSLLREGLWELFF.

This sequence joins TRBV18 and TRBJ2-1; 9 bases align to TRBD2. V was pared by 2 bases and J by 10 bases, with 6 bases of the junction left unmatched. The CDR3 consists of 14 residues. Per germline, CDR1 KGHSH and CDR2 LQKENI. The CDR3 loop is CASSPFLAGDEQFF. Here the CDR3 DNA reads TGTGCCAGCTCACCATTTTTAGCGGGAGACGAGCAGTTCTTC.

The rearrangement links TRBV5-6 to TRBJ2-5; 7 bases align to TRBD1. The CDR3 length is 14 residues. V was pared by 4 bases and J by 4 bases, with 7 bases of the junction left unmatched. CDR1 and CDR2 from the germline V gene are SGHDT and YYEEEE. CDR3 DNA sequence: TGTGCCAGCAGCGAGGGACAGCCCGGAGAGACCCAGTACTTC. Encoded protein: CASSEGQPGETQYF.

CDR3 bases: TGTGCCTGGAGTCATCTAGCGGGAGGGGATGAGCAGTTCTTC. Protein sequence: CAWSHLAGGDEQFF. V gene TRBV30 combines with J gene TRBJ2-1, with 12 positions matching TRBD2. Germline V gives CDR1 GTSNPN, CDR2 SVGIG (reference sequence). V gave up 2 bases and J gave up 8 bases; unmatched junction bases: 4. The CDR3 runs to 14 residues.

This chain joins TRBV27 and TRBJ1-4, with 10 bases lining up with TRBD1. CDR1 is MNHEY, CDR2 SMNVEV, per germline (reference sequence). Trimming took 8 bases from V and 8 from J; bases not matched to a gene: 2. The CDR3 sequence is 12 residues long. The CDR3 loop is CASGTGDEKLFF. The CDR3 DNA follows: TGTGCCAGCGGGACAGGGGACGAAAAACTGTTTTTT.

The genes are TRBV7-8 and TRBJ2-1; no definite D call. This CDR3 has 16 amino acids. CDR1 is SGHVS and CDR2 is FQNEAQ in the germline V gene. Trimming stripped 0 bases from V and 0 bases from J, with 9 bases between. The CDR3 spells CASSLASLSSYNEQFF. In nucleotides, the CDR3 is TGTGCCAGCAGCTTAGCCTCCCTGAGCTCCTACAATGAGCAGTTCTTC. The entire variable domain, with the rest obtained from reference TRBV7-8 and TRBJ2-1, is as follows: GAGVSQSPRYKVAKRGQDVALRCDPISGHVSLFWYQQALGQGPEFLTYFQNEAQLDKSGLPSDRFFAERPEGSVSTLKIQRTQQEDSAVYLCASSLASLSSYNEQFFGPGTRLTVL.

This chain connects TRBV4-2 to TRBJ2-1; D perhaps matches TRBD2 (6 bases). Per the germline V gene, CDR1 is LGHNA and CDR2 is YNFKEQ. The CDR3 sequence is 15 residues long. The V gene lost 1 base and the J gene lost 5 bases, with 12 bases spanning the gap. This CDR3 is CASSQAVASDNEQFF. CDR3 DNA: TGTGCCAGCAGCCAAGCTGTAGCTAGCGACAATGAGCAGTTCTTC.

This chain uses TRBV4-2 with TRBJ2-5; 9 bases agree with TRBD2. This CDR3 comprises 16 residues. Germline V gives CDR1 LGHNA, CDR2 YNFKEQ. Trimming cost V 1 base and J 4 bases; bases outside gene matches: 7. In nucleotides, the CDR3 is TGTGCCAGCAGCCAAGTTGGCGGGGGGGCCCGAGAGACCCAGTACTTC. The encoded protein is CASSQVGGGARETQYF.

The CDR3 DNA is TGTGCCAGCAGCCTTATAAGGACAGGTGGACTACGGGAGCAGTACTTC. This codes for CASSLIRTGGLREQYF. This chain joins TRBV13 and TRBJ2-7; weak D call: TRBD1 (7 bases). CDR3 size: 16 residues. The germline V gene encodes CDR1 PRHDT and CDR2 FYEKMQ (reference sequence). V was shortened by 5 bases and J by 7 bases, with 24 bases between the two germline ends. The variable domain in full, completed from reference TRBV13 and TRBJ2-7, reads AAGVIQSPRHLIKEKRETATLKCYPIPRHDTVYWYQQGPGQDPQFLISFYEKMQSDKGSIPDRFSAQQFSDYHSELNMSSLELGDSALYFCASSLIRTGGLREQYFGPGTRLTVT.

The genes are TRBV19 and TRBJ2-3; TRBD2 agrees at 7 bases. CDR1 LNHDA and CDR2 SQIVND come from the germline V gene (reference sequence). Trimming cost V 4 bases and J 1 base; bases outside gene matches: 5. The CDR3 spans 15 residues. CDR3 sequence (DNA): TGTGCCAGTAGTACCGGACTAGTAGGCACAGATACGCAGTATTTT. Its translation: CASSTGLVGTDTQYF.

This clone was picked up one time. The chain uses TRBV6-6 and TRBJ2-5; 8 nucleotides align to TRBD1. In germline, CDR1 is MNHNY, CDR2 SVGAGI (reference sequence). V shed 2 bases, J shed 0 bases, and the junction held 2 bases outside the gene matches. The CDR3 is 15 amino acids. CDR3 amino acids: CASSYGTGYQETQYF. CDR3 DNA sequence: TGTGCCAGCAGTTACGGGACAGGCTACCAAGAGACCCAGTACTTC.

The CDR3, as DNA: TGCGCCAGCAGGAAACTAGGACAGGGGGATTACAATGAGCAGTTCTTC. Protein product: CASRKLGQGDYNEQFF. This chain links TRBV5-1 with TRBJ2-1; 10 bases match TRBD1. CDR1 and CDR2 (germline): SGHRS, YFSETQ. With 5 bases clipped from V and 4 bases from J, the junction kept 9 bases outside the gene matches. The CDR3 runs 16 residues.

This clone was recorded only once. The chain couples TRBV6-5 to TRBJ2-5; D call uncertain. CDR3 length equals 12 residues. V gave up 4 bases and J gave up 7 bases, with 10 bases separating them. Germline V gene lookup returns CDR1 MNHEY and CDR2 SVGAGI. In DNA, the CDR3 is TGTGCCAGCAGTTCTGCTCCCGGGACCCAGTACTTC. Translating it yields CASSSAPGTQYF.

The chain combines TRBV30 with TRBJ1-1; perhaps TRBD1 as D (6 bases). V was shortened by 3 bases and J by 3 bases, with 14 bases between the two germline ends. CDR1 is GTSNPN and CDR2 is SVGIG in the germline V gene (reference sequence). The CDR3 runs to 14 residues. CDR3 protein: CAWSFSGTYTEAFF. DNA for the CDR3: TGTGCCTGGAGCTTTTCCGGGACATACACTGAAGCTTTCTTT.

The chain carries TRBV19 and TRBJ2-7; TRBD1 matches at 11 bases. V was pared by 7 bases and J by 1 base, with 3 bases of the junction left unmatched. Germline assignment: CDR1 LNHDA and CDR2 SQIVND (reference sequence). The CDR3 totals 14 residues. The CDR3 reads CASTRDRGSYEQYF. CDR3 bases: TGTGCCAGTACCCGGGACAGGGGGTCCTACGAGCAGTACTTC.

CDR3 DNA sequence: TGCGCCAGCAGCTTGGAAACTAGCGGGGTCCCCACAGATACGCAGTATTTT. Translation: CASSLETSGVPTDTQYF. The chain is built from TRBV5-1 and TRBJ2-3, with 10 bases identical to TRBD2. This CDR3 spans 17 amino acids. The J segment lost 2 bases and the V segment lost 0 bases, leaving 6 bases of the junction unmatched. CDR1 is SGHRS and CDR2 is YFSETQ in the germline V gene.

V is TRBV27 and J is TRBJ2-7; D might be TRBD2 (5 bases). The CDR3 extends over 12 amino acids. Per germline, CDR1 MNHEY and CDR2 SMNVEV (reference sequence). Deletions cut 8 bases from V and 0 bases from J, with 8 bases between. The CDR3 DNA sequence: TGTGCCAGCTCCGGGATCTCCTACGAGCAGTACTTC. Amino acids: CASSGISYEQYF.

The genes are TRBV5-6 and TRBJ1-1; 7 positions match TRBD1. With V trimmed by 4 bases and J by 9 bases, 9 bases remained unmatched. Germline values: CDR1 SGHDT, CDR2 YYEEEE. The length of the CDR3 is 13 residues. CDR3 sequence reads: CASSPGDSHQAFF. The CDR3 coding sequence is TGTGCCAGCAGCCCTGGGGACAGCCATCAAGCTTTCTTT.

This clone was seen only once. V is TRBV11-2 and J is TRBJ1-2, with no clear D. This CDR3 spans 14 amino acids. Trimming pared 4 bases from V and 5 bases from J, leaving 14 bases between. Germline values: CDR1 SGHAT, CDR2 FQNNGV. DNA of the CDR3: TGTGCCAGCAGCTATGACTCCCCGGGTTATGGCTACACCTTC. Its protein is CASSYDSPGYGYTF.

This clone has a handful of counts. V gene TRBV19 combines with J gene TRBJ1-5, with 9 nucleotides matching TRBD1. Germline CDR1 reads LNHDA; CDR2 reads SQIVND (reference sequence). The CDR3 has 15 residues. V was clipped by 7 bases and J by 7 bases; unmatched bases: 11. CDR3 DNA sequence: TGTGCCAGTACCCCAGTTACAGGGGGCGAACAGCCCCAGCATTTT. Translated, it gives CASTPVTGGEQPQHF.

This clone was observed a single time. This chain connects TRBV7-9 to TRBJ2-1; TRBD2 aligns across 14 bases. The CDR3 consists of 15 residues. CDR1 and CDR2 from the germline V gene are SEHNR and FQNEAQ (reference sequence). V lost 6 bases to trimming and J lost 8 bases; unmatched junction nucleotides: 6. The CDR3 region is CASSPMGLAGDEQFF. CDR3 nucleotides: TGTGCCAGCAGTCCCATGGGACTAGCGGGGGATGAGCAGTTCTTC.

The chain has TRBV6-1 and TRBJ2-7, with 7 bases identical to TRBD2. This CDR3 spans 15 amino acids. Trimming took 1 base from V and 9 from J; bases not matched to a gene: 12. Looked up from germline, CDR1 is MNHNS and CDR2 is SASEGT. The CDR3 protein is CASSEGMGGGRRQYF. The CDR3 coding sequence is TGTGCCAGCAGTGAAGGGATGGGGGGAGGGCGACGGCAGTACTTC.

The rearrangement links TRBV6-8 to TRBJ2-7; TRBD2 agrees at 13 bases. Germline-derived CDR1 and CDR2 are MNHGY and SAAAGT. The CDR3 totals 14 residues. Trimming took 6 bases from V and 4 from J; bases not matched to a gene: 3. CDR3 DNA: TGTGCCAGCAGCCAGACTAGCGGGAGGTACGAGCAGTACTTC. Translation: CASSQTSGRYEQYF.

The chain links TRBV27 to TRBJ2-7; TRBD2 agrees at 14 bases. V lost 6 bases and J lost 4; bases outside the gene matches: 8. Germline assignment: CDR1 MNHEY and CDR2 SMNVEV (reference sequence). This CDR3 is built from 16 residues. CDR3 loop: CASSRRGLAGAYEQYF. CDR3 sequence (DNA): TGTGCCAGCAGCCGACGGGGACTAGCGGGAGCTTACGAGCAGTACTTC.

The gene calls are TRBV28 and TRBJ1-5, with D perhaps matching TRBD1 (5 bases). Looked up from germline, CDR1 is MDHEN and CDR2 is SYDVKM. The CDR3 length is 16 residues. Trimming pared 3 bases from V and 0 bases from J, leaving 12 bases between. The CDR3 here is CASSFWGVYSNQPQHF. The CDR3 DNA follows: TGTGCCAGCAGTTTTTGGGGGGTCTATAGCAATCAGCCCCAGCATTTT. Supplemented by reference TRBV28 and TRBJ1-5, the full variable domain reads DVKVTQSSRYLVKRTGEKVFLECVQDMDHENMFWYRQDPGLGLRLIYFSYDVKMKEKGDIPEGYSVSREKKERFSLILESASTNQTSMYLCASSFWGVYSNQPQHFGDGTRLSIL.

This chain joins TRBV7-9 and TRBJ1-3; D perhaps matches TRBD1 (5 bases). The V and J ends lost 5 bases and 8 bases respectively, with 16 bases between them. The CDR3 has 14 amino acids. Germline V CDR1 and CDR2: SEHNR, FQNEAQ (reference sequence). CDR3 sequence reads: CASSPTNGADTIYF. The CDR3 DNA reads as TGTGCCAGCAGCCCGACGAATGGGGCGGACACCATATATTTT. Variable domain in full (rest from reference TRBV7-9 and TRBJ1-3): DTGVSQNPRHKITKRGQNVTFRCDPISEHNRLYWYRQTLGQGPEFLTYFQNEAQLEKSRLLSDRFSAERPKGSFSTLEIQRTEQGDSAMYLCASSPTNGADTIYFGEGSWLTVV.

The genes are TRBV5-1 and TRBJ1-1, with D perhaps TRBD1 (6 bases). Germline V gene lookup returns CDR1 SGHRS and CDR2 YFSETQ. V shed 4 bases and J shed 3 bases, with 13 bases lying between them. The CDR3 extends over 14 amino acids. In nucleotides, the CDR3 is TGCGCCAGCAGCAGGGGGAATGGGGACACTGAAGCTTTCTTT. Amino acid sequence: CASSRGNGDTEAFF.

The gene calls are TRBV29-1 and TRBJ2-2; D gene uncertain. The CDR3 loop spans 14 amino acids. V was trimmed by 4 bases and J by 4 bases, leaving 13 bases between them. The V gene's germline CDR1 is SQVTM and CDR2 ANQGSEA. CDR3 sequence: CSVVRGSPTGELFF. As DNA, the CDR3 is TGCAGCGTTGTGAGAGGAAGTCCCACCGGGGAGCTGTTTTTT.

The chain recombines TRBV7-8 with TRBJ2-1; 8 bases align to TRBD2. V lost 2 bases and J lost 7; bases outside the gene matches: 7. This CDR3 region has 15 residues. CDR1 is SGHVS and CDR2 is FQNEAQ in the germline V gene. In DNA, the CDR3 is TGTGCCAGCAGCTTAACTTTAGCGGGGAAAAATGAGCAGTTCTTC. Translating it yields CASSLTLAGKNEQFF.

For this clone: The same CDR3 is also encoded by other DNA sequences in this sample. The chain recombines TRBV9 with TRBJ2-7; 7 positions agree with TRBD1. Trimming removed 4 bases from V and 2 bases from J; junction bases left unmatched: 3. The CDR3 contains 13 residues. Germline CDR1 reads SGDLS; CDR2 reads YYNGEE. CDR3 protein: CASSPQGAYEQYF. The CDR3 region has the DNA TGTGCCAGCAGCCCCCAGGGGGCCTACGAGCAGTACTTC.

The genes are TRBV19 and TRBJ2-1; 8 bases align to TRBD1. The germline CDR1 and CDR2 sequences are LNHDA and SQIVND (reference sequence). The CDR3 runs to 14 residues. Trimming cost V 5 bases and J 12 bases; bases outside gene matches: 12. As DNA, the CDR3 is TGTGCCAGTAGTGGGACAGGAAGTTCCAGGGGGCAGTTCTTC. This encodes CASSGTGSSRGQFF.